A selection of T cell receptor beta chains follows, all from one sample in a study of blood T cells in healthy people across ages. A single record per CDR3 protein comes from TCRdb applying MiXCR to the 5' RACE reads. Counted here are 2 million or so distinct CDR3 sequences, 49% occurring once; the ten biggest clones make up 2.1%. The sequenced material came from blood. The receptors here all came from a woman between 35 and 50 years old in good health. Each CDR3 is given with its conserved first and last residue. D genes are given only for firm matches.

j_call,d_call,v_call,cdr3_aa
TRBJ1-2,-,TRBV27,CASSPLGGGFYGYTF
TRBJ2-7,-,TRBV7-2,CASSLQGGVSEQYF
-,-,TRBV24-1,CATSEARGETQYF
TRBJ1-2,TRBD1,TRBV2,CASKETGAGGYTF
TRBJ2-7,TRBD1,TRBV2,CASRPRGQGGNEQYF
TRBJ1-4,TRBD1,TRBV7-6,CASSSQGVRKLFF
TRBJ2-5,-,TRBV5-5,CASSLGTVGLETQYF
TRBJ1-6,-,TRBV10-3,CAISDPGAGTYNSPLHF
TRBJ2-6,-,TRBV4-3,CASSQEAGLNSGANVLTF
TRBJ2-3,-,TRBV6-2/TRBV6-3,CASSYWKRDKGSTDTQYF